The entry below describes one T cell receptor (beta chain). Original handling: Amplifying reference gene primers gave estimates of nucleated cell counts. The table came from immunoSEQ multiplex PCR; TCRdb's copy has only in-frame clones and leaves some out. The V and J calls and clone size come from that table; D and trimming were worked out from the DNA. The table shows roughly 520,000 clones, with roughly 90% occurring only once. Enrolled through a virtual design, the participants were between 18 and 89 years of age and came from around 25 US areas. Recovered Cohort 3 donors showed two negative PCRs, clearance, or symptom resolution. Germline values: CDR1 MNHEY, CDR2 SVGAGI. The CDR3 extends over 14 amino acids. V shed 5 bases and J 15 bases; nucleotides not matched to a gene: 8. This sample is part of a study of blood T cell repertoires in COVID-19. Study as a whole: From T cells, B-cell-depleted T cells, or PBMCs came the material, which was cDNA or gDNA.

The genes are TRBV6-5 and TRBJ1-6; 12 nucleotides match TRBD1. The TCR originated in a woman aged 40 to 50 who had recovered from COVID-19. The sequenced sample consisted of PBMCs or T cells enriched from blood (not recorded which). The CDR3 bases are TGTGCCAGCAGTCCCGGGACAGGGGGCAGCGACCTCCACTTT. Translation gives CASSPGTGGSDLHF.